A single sample gave rise to the 4 T cell receptor beta chains below, sequenced in a study of blood T cell repertoires in COVID-19. Produced via immunoSEQ multiplex PCR; TCRdb's table is partial and in-frame only. The sample contains fewer than 200,000 clones, 74% of which appear only once. The sample comprised peripheral blood. The receptors come from a woman older than 75 with acute or convalescent COVID-19.

V usage is TRBV9 and J usage is TRBJ1-5, with 9 nucleotides matching TRBD1. J was trimmed by 8 bases and V by 3 bases; bases with no gene match: 6. The CDR3 runs to 14 residues. Germline V CDR1 and CDR2: SGDLS, YYNGEE. CDR3 in DNA: TGTGCCAGCAGCGAAACAGGGGGCAGGGAGCCCCAGCATTTT. Protein sequence: CASSETGGREPQHF.

This clone was observed a handful of times. The V gene is TRBV27, the J gene TRBJ2-7; perhaps TRBD2 as D (6 bases). With 10 bases removed from V and 8 bases from J, the gap between germline ends came to 24 bases. This CDR3 spans 14 amino acids. Germline V gives CDR1 MNHEY, CDR2 SMNVEV (reference sequence). CDR3 bases: TGTGCCACCTACCCGCTTTTGTCTGGGGGGAAGCAGTACTTC. Protein sequence: CATYPLLSGGKQYF.

This chain joins TRBV5-4 and TRBJ2-1; D is ambiguous. This CDR3 has 15 amino acids. The germline V gene has CDR1 SGHNT and CDR2 YYREEE (reference sequence). The V end lost 4 bases, the J end lost 0 bases, and 11 bases lay between the germline ends. This chain's CDR3 is CASSLSQSSYNEQFF. For the CDR3, the DNA is TGTGCCAGCAGCCTATCACAGAGCTCCTACAATGAGCAGTTCTTC.

CDR3 DNA sequence: TGCAGCGCCCGGATGGGAGGGCTGGACACTGAAGCTTTCTTT. This codes for CSARMGGLDTEAFF. The rearrangement links TRBV29-1 to TRBJ1-1; D uncertain. From germline, CDR1 is SQVTM and CDR2 ANQGSEA. V gave up 7 bases and J gave up 3 bases, with 18 bases separating them. CDR3 length: 14 residues.